This T cell receptor (beta chain) was recovered during a study of CD8+CD57+ T cells in acquired aplastic anemia. Trimming pared 11 bases from V and 3 bases from J, leaving 13 bases between. The CDR3 consists of 12 residues. Germline V gives CDR1 MNHEY, CDR2 SVGAGI. This clonotype occurred many times. The template for TCR beta VDJ and CDR3 sequence profiling was genomic DNA. Each CDR3 protein is one row after TCRdb ran MiXCR on the reads. The sample yields approximately 380,000 distinct CDR3 sequences, 55% to 75% seen once. Sequencing input: sorted CD4+, CD8+, or CD8+CD57+ T cells (not recorded which) from PBMCs. This sequence joins TRBV6-5 and TRBJ1-1; a possible D gene is TRBD1 (5 bases). The TCR was taken from a human donor in good health, serving as a control. This CDR3 is CACRRGDTEAFF. CDR3 bases: TGTGCCTGCCGGCGGGGCGACACTGAAGCTTTCTTT.